The next 26 T cell receptor beta chains were all read from a single sample in a study of cytomegalovirus exposure and HLA in healthy donors. Profiling relied on immunoSEQ multiplex PCR, and the TCRdb table lists in-frame clones only, not all of them. The table shows 200,000 to 250,000 clones, with less than 90% occurring only once. The sequenced material came from PBMCs. The origin of the receptors is a woman aged 18-30 years in good health and CMV-seronegative.

The chain has TRBV2 and TRBJ2-1; D gene uncertain. CDR1 is SNHLY and CDR2 is FYNNEI in the germline V gene. The CDR3 contains 15 residues. The germline V and J ends were trimmed by 0 bases and 3 bases, with 9 bases remaining between them. The CDR3 DNA reads TGTGCCAGCAGTGAAGCGAGACGGAACTACAATGAGCAGTTCTTC. Translating gives CASSEARRNYNEQFF.

This chain joins TRBV15 and TRBJ2-5; 7 bases align to TRBD2. J lost 2 bases, V lost 0 bases, and 9 bases had no gene match. This CDR3 is built from 17 residues. The germline V gene has CDR1 LNHNV and CDR2 YYDKDF (reference sequence). The CDR3 coding sequence is TGTGCCACCAGCAGAGATTCCTTGTGGGAGGGGCAAGAGACCCAGTACTTC. It translates to CATSRDSLWEGQETQYF.

The sample holds one count of this clone. The chain links TRBV5-8 to TRBJ2-1, with D perhaps matching TRBD1 (6 bases). V was clipped by 2 bases and J by 1 base, with 7 bases between them. This CDR3 region has 14 residues. Germline CDR1 reads SGHTS; CDR2 reads YDEGEE. This chain's CDR3 is CASSFRGSYNEQFF. The CDR3 nucleotides read TGTGCCAGCAGCTTCAGGGGATCCTACAATGAGCAGTTCTTC.

In this sample, this clone turned up once. The rearrangement uses TRBV7-3 and TRBJ2-5, with 7 nucleotides matching TRBD2. The germline gives CDR1 SGHTA, CDR2 FQGTGA. V dropped 5 bases and J dropped 4; count of bases not matched to a gene: 7. The CDR3 runs to 14 residues. CDR3: CASSPSGAPETQYF. CDR3 nucleotide sequence: TGTGCCAGCAGCCCAAGCGGGGCCCCAGAGACCCAGTACTTC. The entire variable domain, with the rest obtained from reference TRBV7-3 and TRBJ2-5, is as follows: GAGVSQTPSNKVTEKGKYVELRCDPISGHTALYWYRQSLGQGPEFLIYFQGTGAADDSGLPNDRFFAVRPEGSVSTLKIQRTERGDSAVYLCASSPSGAPETQYFGPGTRLLVL.

J is TRBJ1-2 and V is TRBV18, with D unresolved. Germline CDR1 KGHSH, CDR2 LQKENI. The CDR3 is made up of 12 amino acids. Trimming took off 6 bases at V and 5 bases at J, with 10 bases between the two ends. CDR3 nucleotides: TGTGCCAGCTCGCTCGGAGGGTATGGCTACACCTTC. This codes for CASSLGGYGYTF.

A few counts support this clone. The CDR3 bases are TGTGCCAGCAGTTTGACACCAGGGAGCAATCAGCCCCAGCATTTT. Amino acid sequence: CASSLTPGSNQPQHF. The chain couples TRBV28 to TRBJ1-5, with TRBD1 as a possible D gene (5 bases). V was cut by 3 bases and J by 1 base, with 10 bases left in between. This CDR3 has 15 amino acids. Germline CDR1 and CDR2: MDHEN and SYDVKM.

V is TRBV28 and J is TRBJ1-2, with D unresolved. From germline, CDR1 is MDHEN and CDR2 SYDVKM. V gave up 5 bases and J gave up 5 bases, with 24 bases separating them. The CDR3 loop spans 17 amino acids. Here the CDR3 reads CASSAPAVPSWAYGYTF. The CDR3 coding sequence is TGTGCCAGCAGTGCCCCGGCAGTCCCCTCCTGGGCTTATGGCTACACCTTC.

This clone was detected only once. The chain is built from TRBV27 and TRBJ1-2; 7 bases line up with TRBD1. V shed 7 bases and J 3 bases; nucleotides not matched to a gene: 11. The CDR3 contains 15 residues. The germline V gene encodes CDR1 MNHEY and CDR2 SMNVEV (reference sequence). This CDR3 is CASTQRRQGDYGYTF. In DNA form, the CDR3 reads TGTGCCAGCACCCAGCGGAGGCAGGGGGACTATGGCTACACCTTC.

The chain recombines TRBV5-1 with TRBJ2-7; 12 bases match TRBD2. Germline CDR1 is SGHRS and CDR2 is YFSETQ. The J segment lost 5 bases and the V segment lost 0 bases, leaving 3 bases of the junction unmatched. The CDR3 spans 15 residues. CDR3 DNA sequence: TGCGCCAGCAGCTTGGGACTAGCGGGAGTTGACGAGCAGTACTTC. Protein sequence: CASSLGLAGVDEQYF.

CDR3 residues: CASSLAAVTEAFF. The CDR3 region has the DNA TGCGCCAGCAGCTTGGCGGCAGTCACTGAAGCTTTCTTT. The rearrangement joins TRBV5-1 to TRBJ1-1; D is ambiguous. Germline CDR1 and CDR2: SGHRS and YFSETQ. The CDR3 has 13 residues. The V end lost 0 bases, the J end lost 4 bases, and 7 bases lay between the germline ends. Based on the CDR3 plus reference TRBV5-1 and TRBJ1-1, the full variable domain is KAGVTQTPRYLIKTRGQQVTLSCSPISGHRSVSWYQQTPGQGLQFLFEYFSETQRNKGNFPGRFSGRQFSNSRSEMNVSTLELGDSALYLCASSLAAVTEAFFGQGTRLTVV.

This sequence joins TRBV9 and TRBJ2-3, with 7 bases fitting TRBD2. Trimming cost V 8 bases and J 4 bases; bases outside gene matches: 10. Germline loops: CDR1 SGDLS, CDR2 YYNGEE. There are 14 residues in the CDR3. The CDR3 DNA reads TGTGCCAGTAACGTGGGGGGGTCGGCAGATACGCAGTATTTT. Protein product: CASNVGGSADTQYF. The variable domain in full, completed from reference TRBV9 and TRBJ2-3, reads DSGVTQTPKHLITATGQRVTLRCSPRSGDLSVYWYQQSLDQGLQFLIQYYNGEERAKGNILERFSAQQFPDLHSELNLSSLELGDSALYFCASNVGGSADTQYFGPGTRLTVL.

This chain joins TRBV25-1 and TRBJ1-4; tentatively, D is TRBD1 (5 bases). Germline-derived CDR1 and CDR2 are MGHDK and SYGVNS. Trimming shortened V by 4 bases and J by 4 bases, and 10 bases separated the two germline ends. This CDR3 contains 14 residues. CDR3 sequence: CASSVGVLNEKLFF. In DNA form, the CDR3 reads TGTGCCAGCAGTGTAGGGGTCCTTAATGAAAAACTGTTTTTT.

The sample holds one count of this clone. V is TRBV11-2 and J is TRBJ1-2; unclear D gene. Per germline, CDR1 SGHAT and CDR2 FQNNGV. There are 11 residues in the CDR3. Trimming stripped 6 bases from V and 2 bases from J, with 4 bases between. The CDR3 sequence: CASSSNYGYTF. CDR3 DNA: TGTGCCAGCAGTTCCAACTATGGCTACACCTTC.

The V gene is TRBV29-1, the J gene TRBJ1-3; D uncertain. Trimming pared 4 bases from V and 0 bases from J, leaving 7 bases between. Germline CDR1 is SQVTM and CDR2 is ANQGSEA. There are 13 residues in the CDR3. The DNA for the CDR3 is TGCAGCGTTGGAGCTAACTCTGGAAACACCATATATTTT. Protein sequence: CSVGANSGNTIYF.

This rearrangement joins TRBV4-1 to TRBJ2-7; unclear D gene. Trimming left V 0 bases short and J 6 bases short, with 12 bases between. Germline CDR1 is MGHRA and CDR2 is YSYEKL. This CDR3 is 14 amino acids long. CDR3 DNA sequence: TGCGCCAGCAGCCAAGATCCTTCCTTCTCCGAGCAGTACTTC. Its protein is CASSQDPSFSEQYF.

The gene calls are TRBV6-1 and TRBJ2-1; 9 bases agree with TRBD1. The germline gives CDR1 MNHNS, CDR2 SASEGT. CDR3 length equals 15 residues. V lost 6 bases, J lost 2 bases, and 5 bases stayed unmatched. The CDR3: CASRTQGAPYNEQFF. The CDR3 DNA is TGTGCCAGCAGGACACAGGGGGCCCCCTACAATGAGCAGTTCTTC.

The table lists this clone with many counts. V is TRBV2 and J is TRBJ1-6, with D possibly matching TRBD1 (5 bases). The CDR3 extends over 14 amino acids. Germline CDR1 and CDR2: SNHLY and FYNNEI. Trimming stripped 4 bases from V and 10 bases from J, with 14 bases between. The CDR3 protein is CASSGDGGGSPLHF. The CDR3 coding sequence is TGTGCCAGCAGTGGGGACGGGGGTGGATCACCCCTCCACTTT. The whole variable domain, filled in from reference TRBV2 and TRBJ1-6, reads EPEVTQTPSHQVTQMGQEVILRCVPISNHLYFYWYRQILGQKVEFLVSFYNNEISEKSEIFDDQFSVERPDGSNFTLKIRSTKLEDSAMYFCASSGDGGGSPLHFGNGTRLTVT.

V gene TRBV28 combines with J gene TRBJ1-3; 7 bases fit TRBD1. V lost 3 bases, J lost 0 bases, and 2 bases stayed unmatched. Germline CDR1 and CDR2: MDHEN and SYDVKM. The CDR3 covers 15 residues. The CDR3 loop is CASSFGTVSGNTIYF. DNA for the CDR3: TGTGCCAGCAGTTTCGGGACAGTCTCTGGAAACACCATATATTTT.

The genes are TRBV5-1 and TRBJ1-3; TRBD1 matches at 10 bases. The CDR3 sequence is 15 residues long. Germline values: CDR1 SGHRS, CDR2 YFSETQ. The V and J ends lost 5 bases and 4 bases, in that order; junction bases with no gene match: 6. This chain's CDR3 is CASRWDRGKGNTIYF. CDR3 bases: TGCGCCAGCAGGTGGGACAGGGGAAAAGGAAACACCATATATTTT.

The rearrangement links TRBV7-3 to TRBJ2-2, with no clear D. Germline V gene sequence: CDR1 SGHTA, CDR2 FQGTGA. The CDR3 is 13 residues long. V was trimmed by 5 bases and J by 2 bases, leaving 6 bases between them. The CDR3 region is CASSLDNTGELFF. The CDR3 bases are TGTGCCAGCAGCCTCGACAACACCGGGGAGCTGTTTTTT.

As DNA, the CDR3 is TGTGCCAGCAGCCGGGATACGAGGGGAGGGCAGTTCTTC. Encoded protein: CASSRDTRGGQFF. The chain carries TRBV5-4 and TRBJ2-1; perhaps TRBD2 as D (6 bases). The CDR3 runs 13 residues. Germline V gene sequence: CDR1 SGHNT, CDR2 YYREEE (reference sequence). Between the trimmed V and J ends, which lost 4 bases and 12 bases, there was a span of 17 bases.

This chain connects TRBV30 to TRBJ1-2; TRBD1 aligns across 8 bases. CDR1 is GTSNPN and CDR2 is SVGIG in the germline V gene (reference sequence). V was clipped by 3 bases and J by 4 bases; unmatched bases: 7. The CDR3 has 14 amino acids. DNA of the CDR3: TGTGCCTGGAGGATCGACAGGGGCGGCTATGGCTACACCTTC. This codes for CAWRIDRGGYGYTF. Full variable domain (missing parts from reference TRBV30 and TRBJ1-2): SQTIHQWPATLVQPVGSPLSLECTVEGTSNPNLYWYRQAAGRGLQLLFYSVGIGQISSEVPQNLSASRPQDRQFILSSKKLLLSDSGFYLCAWRIDRGGYGYTFGSGTRLTVV.

CDR3 sequence (DNA): TGCGCCAGCAGCTTGGCCGGACAGGGCTTAAAGAACACTGAAGCTTTCTTT. The encoded protein is CASSLAGQGLKNTEAFF. V is TRBV5-1 and J is TRBJ1-1; 8 nucleotides agree with TRBD1. J lost 1 base, V lost 0 bases, and 8 bases had no gene match. Germline lookup yields CDR1 SGHRS and CDR2 YFSETQ. This CDR3 region has 17 residues.

CDR3 protein: CASSLIPTGAGDTQYF. The CDR3 nucleotides are TGTGCCAGCAGCTTAATCCCAACCGGGGCGGGAGATACGCAGTATTTT. The genes are TRBV7-3 and TRBJ2-3, with D perhaps given as TRBD1 or TRBD2 (5 bases each). This CDR3 contains 16 residues. Trimming left V 1 base short and J 5 bases short, with 16 bases between. The V gene's germline CDR1 is SGHTA and CDR2 FQGTGA.

This clone was detected only once. The chain has TRBV28 and TRBJ1-1; D possibly corresponds to TRBD1 (5 bases). The CDR3 has 13 residues. Per the germline V gene, CDR1 is MDHEN and CDR2 is SYDVKM. The V end was cut by 4 bases, the J end by 7 bases, with 13 bases between. CDR3 nucleotides: TGTGCCAGCAGTTCCCCTGGGGCCCTTGAAGCTTTCTTT. Its protein is CASSSPGALEAFF. The full variable domain, its missing parts supplied by reference TRBV28 and TRBJ1-1, is DVKVTQSSRYLVKRTGEKVFLECVQDMDHENMFWYRQDPGLGLRLIYFSYDVKMKEKGDIPEGYSVSREKKERFSLILESASTNQTSMYLCASSSPGALEAFFGQGTRLTVV.

This chain connects TRBV28 to TRBJ2-2; 7 nucleotides align to TRBD1. The ends lost 6 bases at V and 5 bases at J; junction bases unmatched: 15. This CDR3 is 17 amino acids long. The germline V gene encodes CDR1 MDHEN and CDR2 SYDVKM. The CDR3 spells CASSHTGAELLTGELFF. In DNA form, the CDR3 reads TGTGCCAGCAGCCACACAGGGGCGGAGTTACTTACCGGGGAGCTGTTTTTT.